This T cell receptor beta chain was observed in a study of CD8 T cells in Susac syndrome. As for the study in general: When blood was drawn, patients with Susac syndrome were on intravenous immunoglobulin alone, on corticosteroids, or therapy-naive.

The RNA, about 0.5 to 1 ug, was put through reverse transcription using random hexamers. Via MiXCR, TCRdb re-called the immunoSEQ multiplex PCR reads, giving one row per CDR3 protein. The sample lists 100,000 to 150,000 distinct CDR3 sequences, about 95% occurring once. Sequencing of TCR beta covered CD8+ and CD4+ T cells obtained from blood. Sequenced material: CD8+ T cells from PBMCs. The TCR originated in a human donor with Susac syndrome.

CDR3 sequence (DNA): TGTGCCAGCAGTTGGACGGAACTGAACACTGAAGCTTTCTTT. It codes for CASSWTELNTEAFF. The chain is built from TRBV6-2 or TRBV6-3 and TRBJ1-1, with D unresolved. Looked up from germline, CDR1 is MNHEY and CDR2 is SVGEGT. The CDR3 consists of 14 residues. The V end was cut by 4 bases, the J end by 0 bases, with 9 bases between.